A selection of T cell receptor beta chains follows, all from one sample in a study of neurological immune-mediated disorders. MiXCR, applied by TCRdb to the 5' RACE reads, yields one record per CDR3 protein. The data show about 24,000 distinct CDR3 sequences, around an eighth seen once. Material for sequencing was PBMCs. Every receptor here comes from a woman in her 40s with HTLV-1-associated myelopathy (HAM/TSP). The CDR3 runs from the conserved cysteine through the conserved F or W. A D gene is named only where the DNA matches it firmly. Clone size is stated in some rows and not others, as once, few, many or a class when expanded.

V,J,size,D,CDR3,DNA
TRBV6-5,TRBJ2-3,many,-,CASRRGLLDTQYF,TGTGCCAGCAGACGGGGGCTTCTGGATACGCAGTATTTT
TRBV11-2,TRBJ2-5,once,-,CASSPRVSTEEETQYF,TGTGCCAGCAGCCCTAGGGTTTCTACAGAAGAAGAGACCCAGTACTTC
TRBV29-1,TRBJ1-1,-,-,CSVDKGGATEALF,TGCAGCGTAGACAAGGGCGGTGCCACTGAAGCTTTATTT
TRBV10-1,TRBJ1-1,-,-,CASSEHSGDEAFF,TGCGCCAGCAGTGAGCACTCAGGTGACGAAGCTTTCTTT
TRBV29-1,TRBJ1-3,many,-,CSVVTGYSGNTIYF,TGCAGCGTTGTGACCGGGTATTCTGGAAACACCATATATTTT
TRBV5-5,TRBJ2-2,many,TRBD2,CASSSGGGINTGELFF,TGTGCCAGCAGCTCGGGGGGGGGCATTAACACCGGGGAGCTGTTTTTT
TRBV20-1,TRBJ2-3,many,TRBD2,CSAHRTSGYTDTQYF,TGCAGTGCTCACCGGACTAGCGGATACACAGATACGCAGTATTTT
TRBV6-5,TRBJ1-6,once,-,CASSCSKGVEGSPLHF,TGTGCCAGCAGTTGCTCGAAAGGGGTGGAGGGTTCACCCCTCCACTTT
TRBV25-1,TRBJ1-2,medium-sized,-,CASSDPPPGKEGYTF,TGTGCCAGCAGTGATCCCCCACCGGGGAAGGAGGGCTACACCTTC
TRBV7-6,TRBJ2-3,many,TRBD2,CASSTVLAGGTDTQYF,TGTGCCAGCAGCACCGTACTAGCGGGGGGCACAGATACGCAGTATTTT
TRBV20-1,TRBJ2-2,many,TRBD1,CSARPGTGGTGELFF,TGCAGTGCTAGACCCGGGACAGGGGGGACCGGGGAGCTGTTTTTT
TRBV5-1,TRBJ2-1,many,TRBD1,CASSAGTGSYNEQFF,TGCGCCAGCAGCGCAGGGACAGGGTCCTACAATGAGCAGTTCTTC
TRBV20-1,TRBJ2-2,many,-,CSARDRRQGRNTGELFF,TGCAGTGCTAGAGATCGGAGGCAGGGGCGAAACACCGGGGAGCTGTTTTTT
TRBV5-1,TRBJ1-2,many,TRBD1,CASSPGGTGNGYTF,TGCGCCAGCAGCCCAGGCGGGACAGGGAATGGCTACACCTTC
TRBV7-9,TRBJ2-2,many,TRBD1,CASSFTGVPGELFF,TGTGCCAGCAGCTTCACAGGGGTCCCCGGGGAGCTGTTTTTT
TRBV7-9,TRBJ1-2,many,-,CASSLAAGHYGYTF,TGTGCCAGCAGCTTAGCAGCAGGCCACTATGGCTACACCTTC
TRBV19,TRBJ2-1,once,-,CASSIWDCNNEQFF,TGTGCCAGTAGTATTTGGGACTGTAACAATGAGCAGTTCTTC
TRBV19,TRBJ1-2,few,-,CASNKQGVDYGYTF,TGTGCCAGTAATAAACAGGGCGTCGACTATGGCTACACCTTC
TRBV10-3,TRBJ1-2,-,-,CAISERTANYGYTF,TGTGCCATCAGTGAGCGCACAGCGAACTATGGCTACACCTTC
TRBV19,TRBJ1-2,few,TRBD1,CASSLEGTGGYTF,TGTGCCAGTAGCCTCGAAGGGACAGGGGGCTACACCTTC
TRBV20-1,TRBJ2-1,many,-,CSALNPRDLMRNEQFF,TGCAGTGCCCTGAACCCCCGGGACCTGATGAGGAATGAGCAGTTCTTC
TRBV10-3,TRBJ2-4,many,-,CAISEGRGVGIQYF,TGTGCCATCAGTGAGGGGAGAGGGGTCGGCATTCAGTACTTC
TRBV6-5,TRBJ2-5,many,-,CASSSRGGKETQYF,TGTGCCAGCAGTTCGAGGGGGGGGAAAGAGACCCAGTACTTC
TRBV29-1,TRBJ2-7,medium-sized,-,CSAPEGGHPYEQYF,TGCAGCGCCCCGGAGGGGGGACACCCCTACGAGCAGTACTTC
TRBV5-1,TRBJ2-1,many,TRBD2,CASSTGLAGGASEQFF,TGCGCCAGCAGCACTGGACTAGCGGGGGGGGCTAGTGAGCAGTTCTTC
TRBV28,TRBJ2-6,many,TRBD1,CASTIDRDRTSNVLTF,TGTGCCAGCACCATAGACCGGGACAGGACCTCCAACGTCCTGACTTTC
TRBV20-1,TRBJ1-6,many,TRBD1,CSAGQPNSPLHF,TGCAGTGCGGGACAGCCAAATTCACCCCTCCACTTT
TRBV5-1,TRBJ1-5,many,-,CASSLLLSERNQPQHF,TGCGCCAGCAGCTTGTTGCTTTCGGAACGCAATCAGCCCCAGCATTTT
TRBV6-6,TRBJ1-3,many,TRBD1,CASSTGVSGNTIYF,TGTGCCAGCAGTACAGGGGTGTCTGGAAACACCATATATTTT
TRBV24-1,TRBJ2-3,many,TRBD1,CATSPGQSTDTQYF,TGTGCCACCAGTCCGGGACAGAGCACAGATACGCAGTATTTT
TRBV20-1,TRBJ2-1,many,TRBD2,CSASSSGGALRQFF,TGCAGTGCTAGTTCTAGCGGGGGGGCTTTAAGGCAGTTCTTC
TRBV5-1,TRBJ1-5,medium-sized,-,CASSLGRNQPQHF,TGCGCCAGCAGCTTGGGTAGGAATCAGCCCCAGCATTTT
TRBV5-1,TRBJ1-5,many,-,CASSLEGEMGNQPQHF,TGCGCCAGCAGCTTGGAAGGAGAAATGGGCAATCAGCCCCAGCATTTT
TRBV5-1,TRBJ2-4,many,TRBD2,CASSPGGAIQYF,TGCGCCAGCAGCCCGGGGGGAGCCATTCAGTACTTC
TRBV7-2,TRBJ2-1,many,-,CASSLVRQTGYLSSYNEQFF,TGTGCCAGCAGCTTAGTACGCCAGACAGGCTATTTGAGCTCCTACAATGAGCAGTTCTTC
TRBV10-3,TRBJ1-2,many,-,CAISGSGGYGYTF,TGTGCCATCAGTGGGAGCGGGGGCTATGGCTACACCTTC
TRBV6-5,TRBJ2-1,many,-,CASRPSYNEQFF,TGTGCCAGCAGACCAAGCTACAATGAGCAGTTCTTC
TRBV5-1,TRBJ2-3,many,-,CASSSAGRVKSDTQYF,TGCGCCAGCAGTTCGGCGGGCCGAGTCAAATCAGATACGCAGTATTTT
TRBV5-6,TRBJ2-1,many,TRBD2,CASSLVSGGSYNEQFF,TGTGCCAGCAGCTTGGTAAGCGGGGGATCCTACAATGAGCAGTTCTTC
TRBV10-3,TRBJ2-5,many,-,CAISEGLQETQYF,TGTGCCATCAGTGAAGGCCTCCAAGAGACCCAGTACTTC
TRBV5-1,TRBJ2-5,-,TRBD2,CASNVAGALEQTQYF,TGCGCCAGCAACGTAGCGGGGGCCCTGGAGCAGACCCAGTACTTC
TRBV6-6,TRBJ2-2,-,-,CTSSRGNTVELFF,TGTACCAGCAGTCGGGGGAACACCGTGGAGCTGTTTTTT
TRBV19,TRBJ1-1,-,TRBD1,CASSPQGAPNTEAFF,TGTGCCAGTAGCCCACAGGGGGCCCCAAACACTGAAGCTTTCTTT
TRBV5-1,TRBJ2-3,many,-,CASSLAGAWTDTQYF,TGCGCCAGCAGCTTGGCGGGGGCGTGGACAGATACGCAGTATTTT
TRBV24-1,TRBJ1-1,medium-sized,-,CATSDFGSGEAFF,-
TRBV12-3/TRBV12-4,TRBJ1-1,many,-,CASSLSIGSPGEAFF,TGTGCCAGCAGTTTATCTATAGGGAGTCCGGGTGAAGCTTTCTTT
TRBV2,TRBJ1-2,many,-,CASSETLGRVIYGYTF,TGTGCCAGCAGTGAAACCCTCGGGAGGGTTATCTATGGCTACACCTTC
TRBV20-1,TRBJ2-5,many,TRBD2,CSAVGVAGQETQYF,TGCAGTGCGGTGGGAGTAGCGGGTCAAGAGACCCAGTACTTC
TRBV4-1,TRBJ1-5,many,-,CASSPQQGRSNQPQHF,TGCGCCAGCAGCCCGCAACAGGGAAGGAGCAATCAGCCCCAGCATTTT
TRBV15,TRBJ2-3,many,-,CATSLRGGADTQYF,TGTGCCACCAGCCTCAGGGGCGGGGCGGATACGCAGTATTTT
TRBV5-1,TRBJ2-4,-,TRBD1,CASRIRQGSGIQYF,TGCGCCAGCAGAATCCGACAGGGCAGCGGCATTCAATACTTC
TRBV5-1,TRBJ2-5,many,-,CASSSTPPQETQYF,TGCGCCAGCAGCTCGACCCCTCCCCAGGAGACCCAGTACTTC
TRBV7-9,TRBJ1-2,many,TRBD1,CASSDRDREGYTF,TGTGCCAGCAGCGACCGGGACAGGGAAGGCTACACCTTC
TRBV10-1,TRBJ1-6,-,TRBD1,CASTRDRDGSPLHF,TGCGCCAGCACCAGGGACAGGGATGGTTCACCCCTCCACTTT
TRBV6-2/TRBV6-3,TRBJ2-7,many,-,CASSQSRHSIF,TGTGCCAGCAGTCAGAGTCGTCACAGTATCTTC